This T cell receptor (beta chain) was sequenced for a study of blood T cell repertoires in COVID-19. The germline CDR1 and CDR2 sequences are MGHDK and SYGVNS. The CDR3 totals 16 residues. V trimming: 1 base; J trimming: 4 bases; junction bases outside the gene matches: 7. Sequencing was performed with immunoSEQ multiplex PCR; in TCRdb, only in-frame clones are kept and a portion is missing. Of 310,000 or so clones in the sample, 89% were seen once. The chain joins TRBV25-1 to TRBJ2-5; 9 bases are shared with TRBD2. The receptor's source is a woman aged 35 to 49 who had recovered from COVID-19. Sequenced material: PBMCs or T cells enriched from blood (not recorded which). The CDR3 loop is CASSEFAAGGVETQYF. The CDR3 bases are TGTGCCAGCAGTGAATTTGCGGCGGGAGGGGTAGAGACCCAGTACTTC.